The clone carrying this T cell receptor beta chain was seen ten or more times. The sample belongs to a study of blood T cells in healthy people across ages. Next came a second PCR, run for about 6 to 12 cycles, which used a sample-barcoded 5' primer along with a J-beta primer mix. Each cDNA molecule was tagged by a template-switch adaptor that had 12 random nucleotides. In TCRdb, the 5' RACE reads were re-called with MiXCR into one record per CDR3 protein. The table records hundreds of thousands of distinct CDR3 sequences, roughly 64% of them present only once. This CDR3 contains 14 residues. V was shortened by 3 bases and J by 0 bases, with 3 bases between the two germline ends. The study isolated at least 7 million PBMCs from each sample.

This chain connects TRBV12-3 or TRBV12-4 to TRBJ1-6; no definite D call. This TCR was sampled from a man between 25 and 39 years old in good health. Sequencing was performed on blood. This chain's CDR3 is CASSLSSYNSPLHF. In DNA, the CDR3 is TGTGCCAGCAGTTTGAGCTCCTATAATTCACCCCTCCACTTT.